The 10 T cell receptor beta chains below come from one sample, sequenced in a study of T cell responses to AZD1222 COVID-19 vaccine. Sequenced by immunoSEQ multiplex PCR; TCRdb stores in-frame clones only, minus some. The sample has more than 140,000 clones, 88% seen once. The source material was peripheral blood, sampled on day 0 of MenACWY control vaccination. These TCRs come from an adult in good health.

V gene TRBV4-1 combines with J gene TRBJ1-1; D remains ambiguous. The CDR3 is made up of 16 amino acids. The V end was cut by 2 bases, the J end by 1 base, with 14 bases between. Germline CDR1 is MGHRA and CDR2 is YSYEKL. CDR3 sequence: CASSQILQAANTEAFF. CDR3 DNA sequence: TGCGCCAGCAGCCAAATTCTTCAGGCAGCGAACACTGAAGCTTTCTTT.

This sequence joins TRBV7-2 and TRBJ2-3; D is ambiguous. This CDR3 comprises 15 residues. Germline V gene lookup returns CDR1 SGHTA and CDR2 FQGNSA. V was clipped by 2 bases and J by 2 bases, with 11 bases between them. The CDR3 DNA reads TGTGCCAGCAGCTTACATTGGGAATTCACAGATACGCAGTATTTT. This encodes CASSLHWEFTDTQYF.

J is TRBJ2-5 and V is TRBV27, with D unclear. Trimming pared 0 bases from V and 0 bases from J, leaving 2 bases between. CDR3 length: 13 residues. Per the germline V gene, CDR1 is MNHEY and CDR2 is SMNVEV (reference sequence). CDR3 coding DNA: TGTGCCAGCAGTTTATCGTACCAAGAGACCCAGTACTTC. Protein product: CASSLSYQETQYF.

Here the CDR3 reads CASSYGQGSNYGYTF. The CDR3, as DNA: TGTGCCAGCAGTTACGGACAGGGGAGCAACTATGGCTACACCTTC. The chain combines TRBV6-5 with TRBJ1-2; 9 nucleotides line up with TRBD1. The CDR3 runs 15 residues. Looked up from germline, CDR1 is MNHEY and CDR2 is SVGAGI. Unmatched junction bases numbered 3, after V lost 2 bases and J lost 2 bases.

The CDR3 loop reads CASSLAITGELFF. As DNA, the CDR3 is TGTGCCAGCAGCTTAGCGATTACCGGGGAGCTGTTTTTT. The chain carries TRBV7-2 and TRBJ2-2; D is uncertain. The germline V gene has CDR1 SGHTA and CDR2 FQGNSA. The CDR3 runs to 13 residues. V shed 0 bases and J shed 5 bases, with 4 bases lying between them. The full variable domain, rest sourced from reference TRBV7-2 and TRBJ2-2, is GAGVSQSPSNKVTEKGKDVELRCDPISGHTALYWYRQSLGQGLEFLIYFQGNSAPDKSGLPSDRFSAERTGGSVSTLTIQRTQQEDSAVYLCASSLAITGELFFGEGSRLTVL.

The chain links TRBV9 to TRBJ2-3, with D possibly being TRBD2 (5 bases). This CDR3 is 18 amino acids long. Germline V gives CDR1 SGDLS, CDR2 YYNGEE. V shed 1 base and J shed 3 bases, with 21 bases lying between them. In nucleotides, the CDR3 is TGTGCCAGCAGCGTATTGAAGGATTGGACTTATGGAACAGATACGCAGTATTTT. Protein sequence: CASSVLKDWTYGTDTQYF.

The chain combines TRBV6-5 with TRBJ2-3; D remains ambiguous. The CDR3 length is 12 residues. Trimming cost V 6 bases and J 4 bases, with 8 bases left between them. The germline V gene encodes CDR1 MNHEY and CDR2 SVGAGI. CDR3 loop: CASSSLPDTQYF. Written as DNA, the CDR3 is TGTGCCAGCAGCTCCCTCCCAGATACGCAGTATTTT.

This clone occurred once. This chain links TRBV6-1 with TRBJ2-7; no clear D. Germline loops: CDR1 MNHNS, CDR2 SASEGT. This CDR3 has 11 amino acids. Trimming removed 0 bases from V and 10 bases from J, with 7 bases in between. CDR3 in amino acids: CASSEAAPQYF. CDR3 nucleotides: TGTGCCAGCAGTGAAGCAGCGCCCCAGTACTTC.

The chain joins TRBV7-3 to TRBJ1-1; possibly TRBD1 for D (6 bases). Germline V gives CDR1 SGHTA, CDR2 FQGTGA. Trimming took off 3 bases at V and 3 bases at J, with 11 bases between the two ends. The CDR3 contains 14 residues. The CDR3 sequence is CASSLGGGDTEAFF. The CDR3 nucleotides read TGTGCCAGCAGCTTGGGGGGCGGTGACACTGAAGCTTTCTTT.

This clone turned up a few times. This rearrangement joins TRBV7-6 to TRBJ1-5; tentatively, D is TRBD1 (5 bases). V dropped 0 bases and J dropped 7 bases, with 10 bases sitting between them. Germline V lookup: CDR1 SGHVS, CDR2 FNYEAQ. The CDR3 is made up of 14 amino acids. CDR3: CASSLAGGGQPQHF. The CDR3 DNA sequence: TGTGCCAGCAGCTTAGCGGGGGGAGGACAGCCCCAGCATTTT.